Listed below are T cell receptor beta chains from one sample, sequenced in a study of blood T cell repertoires in COVID-19. Data came from immunoSEQ multiplex PCR; TCRdb stores just in-frame clones and leaves some out. Of some 200,000 clones in the sample, around 82% were seen once. What was sequenced was peripheral blood. These receptors all stem from a woman in her 70s with acute or convalescent COVID-19. The CDR3 runs from the conserved cysteine through the conserved F or W. Fields, in order: D gene, clone size, J gene, V gene, CDR3 length, CDR3 protein, CDR3 DNA. The D gene is left open where the match is weak. Part of the rows lack a size; the others show once, few, many or a class for expanded clones.

TRBD1 | - | TRBJ2-7 | TRBV5-1 | 14 | CASSLTTGNYEQYF | TGCGCCAGCAGCTTGACGACAGGGAACTACGAGCAGTACTTC
TRBD1 | - | TRBJ2-1 | TRBV2 | 15 | CASSDLGQGSNEQFF | TGTGCCAGCAGTGACTTAGGACAGGGGAGTAATGAGCAGTTCTTC
- | - | TRBJ2-7 | TRBV15 | 18 | CATSRDSRGTGYSYEQYF | TGTGCCACCAGCAGAGATAGTCGGGGGACTGGCTACTCCTACGAGCAGTACTTC
TRBD2 | - | TRBJ2-3 | TRBV3-1/TRBV3-2 | 15 | CASSQKLAFADTQYF | TGTGCCAGCAGCCAAAAACTAGCGTTTGCAGATACGCAGTATTTT
TRBD1 | - | TRBJ2-7 | TRBV24-1 | 15 | CATSGSGTGTYEQYF | TGTGCCACCAGTGGCTCCGGGACAGGGACCTACGAGCAGTACTTC
- | - | TRBJ2-3 | TRBV18 | 14 | CASSPPSLTDTQYF | TGTGCCAGCTCACCACCTTCGTTGACAGATACGCAGTATTTT
TRBD1 | - | TRBJ1-2 | TRBV24-1 | 14 | CATSGTGNGYGYTF | TGTGCCACCAGTGGGACAGGGAATGGGTATGGCTACACCTTC
- | - | TRBJ2-1 | TRBV28 | 16 | CASSLWWQGWDNEQFF | TGTGCCAGCAGTTTATGGTGGCAGGGGTGGGATAATGAGCAGTTCTTC
TRBD2 | - | TRBJ2-3 | TRBV5-5 | 16 | CASSIRLAGYTDTQYF | TGTGCCAGCAGCATTCGACTAGCGGGGTACACAGATACGCAGTATTTT
- | - | TRBJ2-2 | TRBV18 | 14 | CASSLVLYTGELFF | TGTGCCAGCTCGCTAGTCTTGTACACCGGGGAGCTGTTTTTT
TRBD1 | - | TRBJ1-6 | TRBV19 | 14 | CASTPTGHNSPLHF | TGTGCCAGTACCCCGACAGGGCATAATTCACCCCTCCACTTT
TRBD2 | - | TRBJ2-4 | TRBV6-5 | 14 | CASSYAGGRDIQYF | TGTGCCAGCAGTTACGCGGGAGGGAGGGACATTCAGTACTTC
TRBD2 | few | TRBJ2-2 | TRBV18 | 17 | CASSPSGLAENTGELFF | TGTGCCAGCTCACCCTCTGGACTAGCGGAGAACACCGGGGAGCTGTTTTTT
- | - | TRBJ2-5 | TRBV3-1/TRBV3-2 | 14 | CASSRDMYQETQYF | TGTGCCAGCAGCCGGGACATGTACCAAGAGACCCAGTACTTC
TRBD1 | - | TRBJ2-2 | TRBV5-1 | 16 | CASRPGQATSPGELFF | TGCGCCAGCAGACCCGGACAGGCCACCTCCCCCGGGGAGCTGTTTTTT
TRBD1 | - | TRBJ1-6 | TRBV11-1 | 16 | CASSHHSGTDNSPLHF | TGTGCCAGCAGCCATCACTCCGGGACAGATAATTCACCCCTCCACTTT
- | - | TRBJ1-3 | TRBV2 | 14 | CASSSEGSGNTIYF | TGTGCCAGCAGCAGCGAGGGCTCTGGAAACACCATATATTTT
TRBD1 | few | TRBJ1-2 | TRBV6-4 | 14 | CASSPGTGNYGYTF | TGTGCCAGCAGCCCGGGGACAGGGAACTATGGCTACACCTTC
- | - | TRBJ1-1 | TRBV7-8 | 13 | CASSVTGNTEAFF | TGTGCCAGCAGCGTTACAGGGAACACTGAAGCTTTCTTT
TRBD1 | - | TRBJ1-1 | TRBV7-3 | 13 | CASRDRGDTEAFF | TGTGCCAGCAGGGACAGGGGGGACACTGAAGCTTTCTTT
TRBD1 | - | TRBJ1-4 | TRBV30 | 14 | CAWGPSGTGGKLFF | TGTGCCTGGGGGCCCTCGGGGACAGGGGGAAAACTGTTTTTT
- | - | TRBJ2-3 | TRBV7-9 | 12 | CASSSSTDTQYF | TGTGCCAGCAGCAGCAGCACAGATACGCAGTATTTT
- | few | TRBJ2-1 | TRBV12-5 | 15 | CASGLASGGYNEQFF | TGTGCTAGTGGTTTGGCCAGCGGCGGGTACAATGAGCAGTTCTTC
TRBD1 | - | TRBJ1-5 | TRBV25-1 | 15 | CASSLGQGAGQPQHF | TGTGCCAGCAGCCTTGGACAGGGGGCAGGGCAGCCCCAGCATTTT
TRBD2 | - | TRBJ2-3 | TRBV10-2 | 15 | CASSESGLAGNTQYF | TGCGCCAGCAGTGAGTCGGGTCTAGCGGGGAATACGCAGTATTTT
- | once | TRBJ2-3 | TRBV19 | 15 | CASSGPPGGRDTQYF | TGTGCCAGTAGTGGCCCCCCGGGGGGCCGAGATACGCAGTATTTT
TRBD2 | - | TRBJ2-1 | TRBV19 | 15 | CAPPGVRGGYNEQFF | TGTGCCCCCCCAGGAGTACGCGGGGGCTACAATGAGCAGTTCTTC
TRBD2 | - | TRBJ2-1 | TRBV29-1 | 15 | CSVRDRTSGNGEQFF | TGCAGCGTTCGAGACCGGACTAGCGGGAACGGCGAGCAGTTCTTC
TRBD2 | - | TRBJ2-3 | TRBV4-2 | 17 | CASSQLRLAGGTDTQYF | TGTGCCAGCAGCCAACTTCGACTAGCGGGGGGCACAGATACGCAGTATTTT
- | - | TRBJ1-6 | TRBV2 | 14 | CAYAGSSYNSPLHF | TGTGCCTATGCGGGGAGCTCCTATAATTCACCCCTCCACTTT
- | - | TRBJ1-5 | TRBV19 | 18 | CASSRRQGRVGSNQPQHF | TGTGCCAGTAGTAGACGACAAGGTCGTGTGGGTAGCAATCAGCCCCAGCATTTT
- | - | TRBJ2-5 | TRBV18 | 11 | CASSPQETQYF | TGTGCCAGCTCTCCGCAAGAGACCCAGTACTTC
- | - | TRBJ1-3 | TRBV5-1 | 18 | CASSTPTDHTSSGNTIYF | TGCGCCAGCAGCACCCCGACGGATCACACTAGCTCTGGAAACACCATATATTTT
- | - | TRBJ1-1 | TRBV3-1/TRBV3-2 | 16 | CASSPTSAGYYTEAFF | TGTGCCAGCAGCCCAACGAGTGCAGGGTATTACACTGAAGCTTTCTTT
TRBD1 | - | TRBJ1-1 | TRBV24-1 | 15 | CATSDPRRGNSEAFF | TGTGCCACCAGTGACCCCCGCAGGGGGAACTCTGAAGCTTTCTTT
TRBD1 | - | TRBJ1-1 | TRBV19 | 12 | CASRPDRGRPFF | TGTGCCAGTAGGCCGGACAGGGGAAGGCCTTTCTTT
- | few | TRBJ2-6 | TRBV19 | 17 | CASSLGTDYSGANVLTF | TGTGCCAGTAGTCTGGGGACGGACTACTCTGGGGCCAACGTCCTGACTTTC
- | - | TRBJ1-2 | TRBV5-4 | 13 | CASSLSPGLGYTF | TGTGCCAGCAGCTTGTCCCCAGGGCTAGGCTACACCTTC
TRBD2 | - | TRBJ2-3 | TRBV5-4 | 17 | CASSLGGSGGLTDTQYF | TGTGCCAGCAGCCTGGGTGGGTCGGGAGGATTAACAGATACGCAGTATTTT
TRBD1 | - | TRBJ2-7 | TRBV18 | 16 | CASSPPFGTGTYEQYF | TGTGCCAGCTCACCACCGTTCGGGACAGGGACCTACGAGCAGTACTTC
TRBD2 | - | TRBJ2-7 | TRBV19 | 15 | CASSIGPSGIYEQYF | TGTGCCAGTAGTATTGGGCCTAGCGGGATTTACGAGCAGTACTTC
TRBD2 | few | TRBJ2-7 | TRBV19 | 15 | CASSMGLANFYEQYF | TGTGCCAGTAGTATGGGACTAGCGAATTTCTACGAGCAGTACTTC
- | - | TRBJ1-1 | TRBV30 | 13 | CAWSVLDNTEAFF | TGTGCCTGGAGTGTACTCGATAACACTGAAGCTTTCTTT
- | - | TRBJ2-6 | TRBV2 | 16 | CASSEEPAGGANVLTF | TGTGCCAGCAGTGAAGAGCCGGCAGGGGGGGCCAACGTCCTGACTTTC
- | - | TRBJ1-1 | TRBV29-1 | 13 | CSVETGSRTEAFF | TGCAGCGTTGAAACAGGGAGTAGAACTGAAGCTTTCTTT
TRBD1 | - | TRBJ1-5 | TRBV27 | 18 | CASTPIFRTGVGNQPQHF | TGTGCCAGCACCCCTATCTTTCGGACAGGGGTCGGCAATCAGCCCCAGCATTTT
- | - | TRBJ1-1 | TRBV20-1 | 10 | CSAIGGLAFF | TGCAGTGCTATCGGCGGTTTGGCTTTCTTT
TRBD2 | few | TRBJ2-7 | TRBV4-1 | 15 | CASSQEGLAGIEQYF | TGCGCCAGCAGCCAAGAGGGACTAGCGGGGATCGAGCAGTACTTC
TRBD2 | - | TRBJ2-3 | TRBV5-1 | 15 | CASSLSGRGTDTQYF | TGCGCCAGCAGCCTAAGCGGGAGGGGCACAGATACGCAGTATTTT
TRBD1 | - | TRBJ2-7 | TRBV18 | 14 | CASSLGGQGGEQYF | TGTGCCAGCTCACTTGGGGGACAGGGAGGCGAGCAGTACTTC
- | - | TRBJ2-1 | TRBV5-1 | 14 | CASSLQGFYNEQFF | TGCGCCAGCAGCTTGCAGGGATTTTACAATGAGCAGTTCTTC
- | - | TRBJ1-4 | TRBV2 | 12 | CASGVQAVRLFF | TGTGCCAGCGGCGTCCAAGCGGTACGACTGTTTTTT
TRBD1 | - | TRBJ1-4 | TRBV5-1 | 16 | CASSLAIGGGPEKLFF | TGCGCCAGCAGCTTGGCCATAGGGGGCGGTCCTGAAAAACTGTTTTTT
- | - | TRBJ2-7 | TRBV20-1 | 12 | CSASSRNYEQYF | TGCAGTGCTAGTTCGAGGAACTACGAGCAGTACTTC
TRBD2 | - | TRBJ2-1 | TRBV6-5 | 13 | CASRLLAGTEQFF | TGTGCCAGCAGGCTGCTAGCGGGCACTGAGCAGTTCTTC
- | - | TRBJ2-2 | TRBV10-1 | 12 | CASCGDTGELFF | TGCGCCAGCTGTGGAGACACCGGGGAGCTGTTTTTT
TRBD1 | - | TRBJ2-7 | TRBV19 | 15 | CASRPRTGVSYEQYF | TGTGCCAGCCGTCCAAGGACAGGGGTCTCCTACGAGCAGTACTTC
TRBD2 | - | TRBJ2-1 | TRBV11-3 | 14 | CASSNPGTSNEQFF | TGTGCCAGCAGTAATCCCGGGACTAGTAATGAGCAGTTCTTC
TRBD1 | - | TRBJ2-7 | TRBV28 | 14 | CASTTRTGGYEQYF | TGTGCCAGCACCACTCGGACAGGGGGCTACGAGCAGTACTTC